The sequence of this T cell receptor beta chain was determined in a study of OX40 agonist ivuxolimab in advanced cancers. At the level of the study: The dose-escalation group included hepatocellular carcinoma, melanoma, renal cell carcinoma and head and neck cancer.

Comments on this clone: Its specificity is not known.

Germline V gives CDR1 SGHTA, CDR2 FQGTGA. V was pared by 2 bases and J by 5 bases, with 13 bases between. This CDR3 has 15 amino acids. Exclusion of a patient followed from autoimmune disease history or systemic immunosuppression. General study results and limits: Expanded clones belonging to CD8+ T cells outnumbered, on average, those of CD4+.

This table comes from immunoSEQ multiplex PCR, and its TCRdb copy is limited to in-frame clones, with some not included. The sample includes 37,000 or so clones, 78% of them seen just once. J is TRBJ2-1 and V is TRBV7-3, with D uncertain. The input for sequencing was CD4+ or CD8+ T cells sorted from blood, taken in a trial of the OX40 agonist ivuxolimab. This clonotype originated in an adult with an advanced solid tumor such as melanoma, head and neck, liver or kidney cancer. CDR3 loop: CASSLRPAKNNEQFF. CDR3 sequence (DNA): TGTGCCAGCAGCTTACGGCCCGCGAAGAACAATGAGCAGTTCTTC.